This TCR beta chain comes out of a study of shared clonotypes between healthy human individuals. The CDR3 totals 14 residues. CDR1 MNHEY and CDR2 SMNVEV come from the germline V gene (reference sequence). Trimming shortened V by 4 bases and J by 2 bases, and 9 bases separated the two germline ends. Libraries were prepared by immunoSEQ multiplex PCR; TCRdb keeps only in-frame clonotypes and omits some of them. Here the sample spans some 1,900,000 clones, 85% to 95% being singletons. Naive CD8 cells lacked CD45RO, underwent positive selection for CCR7 and left out terminally differentiated effector memory CD45RA+ cells. Note on this clone: Other DNA sequences in this sample translate to the same CDR3.

Sequencing was done on a sample of naive CD8+ T cells sorted from blood. This chain links TRBV27 with TRBJ1-5; no reliable D call. This TCR derives from a man between 18 and 29 years old in good health. The CDR3 is CASSYRAGNQPQHF. In nucleotides, the CDR3 is TGTGCCAGCAGTTATAGGGCTGGCAATCAGCCCCAGCATTTT.